A single sample gave rise to the 12 T cell receptor beta chains below, sequenced in a study of cytomegalovirus exposure and HLA in healthy donors. PCR was performed using 60 Vbeta and 13 Jbeta primers. Some clones are missing from TCRdb's copy, which holds only in-frame ones; the method was immunoSEQ multiplex PCR. Of fewer than 200,000 clones detected, roughly four fifths appear once; the ten largest clones hold under 0.6%. Sequences were obtained from PBMCs. The receptors were sampled from a woman aged 50 to 60 in good health and CMV-seronegative.

This sequence joins TRBV30 and TRBJ2-1; 9 bases fit TRBD2. Germline lookup yields CDR1 GTSNPN and CDR2 SVGIG (reference sequence). Germline trimming cut 0 bases from V and 5 bases from J; bases unmatched to any gene: 11. The CDR3 covers 17 residues. CDR3 DNA sequence: TGTGCCTGGAGTGTTAAGACAGTAGCGGGAGACAACAATGAGCAGTTCTTC. It translates to CAWSVKTVAGDNNEQFF.

CDR3 sequence reads: CASSFNGQANTEAFF. The CDR3 DNA reads TGTGCCAGCAGCTTTAATGGTCAGGCGAACACTGAAGCTTTCTTT. The chain has TRBV7-3 and TRBJ1-1; D remains unclear. V was shortened by 3 bases and J by 1 base, with 12 bases between the two germline ends. This CDR3 contains 15 residues. Germline V gives CDR1 SGHTA, CDR2 FQGTGA.

The genes are TRBV7-3 and TRBJ2-3, with TRBD2 identical over 10 bases. V shed 2 bases and J 6 bases; nucleotides not matched to a gene: 11. CDR1 and CDR2 from the germline V gene are SGHTA and FQGTGA. The CDR3 runs 17 residues. The CDR3 here is CASSLEAVQRGGDTQYF. CDR3 DNA: TGTGCCAGCAGCTTAGAGGCGGTCCAGCGGGGGGGGGATACGCAGTATTTT.

The chain couples TRBV13 to TRBJ1-5, with D possibly matching TRBD1 (5 bases). The CDR3 extends over 13 amino acids. Per the germline V gene, CDR1 is PRHDT and CDR2 is FYEKMQ (reference sequence). Trimming removed 5 bases at V and 4 bases at J, with 9 bases between. The CDR3 sequence: CASSRQHNQPQHF. CDR3 DNA sequence: TGTGCCAGCAGCCGACAGCATAATCAGCCCCAGCATTTT.

J is TRBJ2-4 and V is TRBV7-2; 9 nucleotides match TRBD1. The germline gives CDR1 SGHTA, CDR2 FQGNSA. The junction had 7 bases not matched to a gene; V was cut back by 2 bases and J by 8 bases. This CDR3 contains 15 residues. The chain's CDR3 is CASSLNRGLGDIQYF. CDR3 bases: TGTGCCAGCAGCTTAAACAGGGGGCTGGGGGACATTCAGTACTTC.

The rearrangement joins TRBV11-1 to TRBJ2-5; TRBD1 matches at 7 bases. The J call may be mistaken, given a closer DNA end match to TRBJ2-7. The CDR3 totals 16 residues. Germline-derived CDR1 and CDR2 are SGHAT and FQDESV (reference sequence). CDR3 residues: CASSLAADRLSYEQYF. The CDR3 nucleotides read TGTGCCAGCAGCTTAGCCGCGGACAGGCTTTCCTACGAGCAGTACTTC.

This chain joins TRBV6-6 and TRBJ2-7; a weak D match, TRBD2 (5 bases). The CDR3 extends over 12 amino acids. Trimming left V 6 bases short and J 4 bases short, with 10 bases between. Germline loops: CDR1 MNHNY, CDR2 SVGAGI (reference sequence). This CDR3 reads CASRRTFYEQYF. The CDR3 DNA follows: TGTGCCAGCAGACGGACTTTTTACGAGCAGTACTTC.

The chain recombines TRBV7-2 with TRBJ2-5; 9 nucleotides agree with TRBD2. The CDR3 is 17 residues long. Trimming removed 2 bases from V and 4 bases from J; junction bases left unmatched: 11. The V gene's germline CDR1 is SGHTA and CDR2 FQGNSA. The CDR3 nucleotides read TGTGCCAGCAGCTTAATGGCTAGCGGGGCTTCGGGAGAGACCCAGTACTTC. Its translation: CASSLMASGASGETQYF.

V usage is TRBV6-1 and J usage is TRBJ1-5, with TRBD1 matching over 7 bases. V shed 8 bases and J 5 bases; nucleotides not matched to a gene: 6. Germline assignment: CDR1 MNHNS and CDR2 SASEGT. The CDR3 consists of 13 residues. CDR3 sequence (DNA): TGTGCCAGCTACAGGGGAGGCCATCAGCCCCAGCATTTT. This sequence encodes CASYRGGHQPQHF.

The V call is TRBV29-1, the J call TRBJ1-4, with 9 bases identical to TRBD1. After removal of 5 bases from V and 8 bases from J, the junction contained 9 bases not matched to a gene. CDR3 length equals 14 residues. The germline CDR1 and CDR2 sequences are SQVTM and ANQGSEA. The CDR3 here is CSVTQDRGGEKLFF. The DNA of the CDR3 is TGCAGCGTTACCCAGGACAGGGGAGGGGAAAAACTGTTTTTT.

The chain carries TRBV14 and TRBJ2-5; 10 bases align to TRBD1. V gave up 8 bases and J gave up 5 bases; unmatched junction bases: 17. CDR1 is SGHDN, CDR2 FVKESK, per germline. The CDR3 spans 17 residues. In DNA, the CDR3 is TGTGCCAGCGGGCCCCTAGCGTATGGGACAGGGGCGGAGACCCAGTACTTC. The encoded protein is CASGPLAYGTGAETQYF. The full variable domain, its missing parts supplied by reference TRBV14 and TRBJ2-5, is EAGVTQFPSHSVIEKGQTVTLRCDPISGHDNLYWYRRVMGKEIKFLLHFVKESKQDESGMPNNRFLAERTGGTYSTLKVQPAELEDSGVYFCASGPLAYGTGAETQYFGPGTRLLVL.

The CDR3 coding sequence is TGTGCCAGCAAGACAGCTAGAAACACTGAAGCTTTCTTT. The encoded protein is CASKTARNTEAFF. The V gene is TRBV7-3, the J gene TRBJ1-1; D possibly corresponds to TRBD1 (5 bases). Looked up from germline, CDR1 is SGHTA and CDR2 is FQGTGA. The V and J ends lost 7 bases and 2 bases respectively, with 11 bases between them. The CDR3 has 13 residues.